Listed here are 3 T cell receptor beta chains from one sample, sequenced in a study of T-cell reconstitution after alpha-beta-depleted transplantation in children. This sample's TCRbeta library carried unique molecular identifier barcodes. TCRdb re-called the PCR reads with MiXCR, one entry per CDR3 protein. The sample contains more than 40,000 distinct CDR3 sequences, about a tenth of which appear only once. Sequenced material: PBMCs, mostly from graft donor cells, taken 60 days after TCRalphabeta/CD19-depleted stem cell transplant. The receptors stem from a male patient aged 2-9 years who had a stem cell transplant for chronic granulomatous disease, so the T cells may come from the graft donor.

The chain joins TRBV18 to TRBJ2-1; D gene unclear. Looked up from germline, CDR1 is KGHSH and CDR2 is LQKENI. The CDR3 is made up of 16 amino acids. Trimming removed 0 bases at V and 8 bases at J, with 17 bases between. The CDR3 region is CASSPPLVESTDEQFF. CDR3 nucleotides: TGTGCCAGCTCACCACCTCTAGTCGAGTCAACAGATGAGCAGTTCTTC.

This clonotype showed up many times. The CDR3 DNA follows: TGTGCCAGCAGCGTAGGGAGGGTGGAGCGGGGCGCCTCCTACAATGAGCAGTTCTTC. It yields the protein CASSVGRVERGASYNEQFF. The J gene is TRBJ2-1, the V gene TRBV9; 7 bases match TRBD2. V lost 0 bases and J lost 0; bases outside the gene matches: 12. Germline V lookup: CDR1 SGDLS, CDR2 YYNGEE. CDR3 size: 19 residues.

The chain employs TRBV7-6 and TRBJ2-3; D is ambiguous. The CDR3 consists of 14 residues. Trimming took off 4 bases at V and 4 bases at J, with 12 bases between the two ends. Germline V CDR1 and CDR2: SGHVS, FNYEAQ. The CDR3 DNA reads TGTGCCAGCAGCTCCCGTTCGCGCCCAGATACGCAGTATTTT. Its translation: CASSSRSRPDTQYF.